What follows is one T cell receptor (beta chain) and its context. In this sample, this clone turned up a few times. Its antigen is currently not known. No base-level quality is on record; no much larger clone is a single base apart. V and J are truncated by 3 bases and 0 bases respectively, leaving an intervening sequence of 12 bases. Including cysteine and phenylalanine, the CDR3 has 15 amino acids. Left in the record is the CDR3 DNA by itself, 45 bases read in frame from the first base. CDR1 and CDR2 (MDHEN, SYDVKM) derive from the germline V gene. The sample originates from a study of cytomegalovirus exposure and HLA in healthy donors (dated by TCRdb to between 2016 and 2019). Background on the whole study: An earlier analysis of roughly 630 of the donors reported 250 to 350 Gb of sequence data and some 100 million unique TCR beta sequences from about 200 million T cells. Of the roughly 400 genotyped donors, over 70% fell in the genetic ancestry cluster associated with self-reported Caucasian donors. Donor age, sex, ethnicity and CMV serostatus were compiled together with the repertoire data. Rather than using new phenotypic data, the later analysis identified candidate immune exposures from TCR beta sequences and from how often those sequences occurred across donors. An earlier analysis of some 500 of the donors used high-throughput TCR beta sequencing to judge whether each TCR beta V gene segment behaved as functional or pseudogenic. Approximately 300 gigabases of sequencing data and around 85 million unique TCR sequences made up an early release that covered fewer than 650 HLA-typed donors. In a later analysis, previously published TCR beta repertoires from 666 donors were re-analyzed and high-resolution HLA genotyping was added so that TCR occurrence patterns could be studied. The study profiled the T cell repertoires of fewer than 850 subjects by immunosequencing and related them to cytomegalovirus serostatus. Typing coverage differed by locus: A, B, C, DRB1 and DQB1 were typed in roughly 620-640 donors, DQA1 in 500 to 550, DPA1 in nearly 610, and DPB1 in around 440. HLA typing covered class I and class II loci at four-digit resolution. Every discovery cohort repertoire had been produced on one sequencing platform. Among around 400 genotyped donors of the cohort, an average of approximately 240,000 unique TCR beta nucleotide sequences was sequenced per donor, of which 15% to 20% were non-productive. The aim of the study was to test whether cataloging public T cell receptors could identify signatures of past pathogen exposure. Along with the roughly 700-subject first cohort, a separate validation cohort of over a hundred different subjects was used. The study combined high-throughput TCR immunosequencing, statistical association of individual TCRs with disease status, and machine learning to predict cytomegalovirus infection status. Because of strong linkage in the cohort, roughly five DR-DQ haplotypes were treated as single units for association and clustering. A later genetic analysis used genome-wide SNP genotypes for about 60% of the roughly 670 donors, treating that subset as a discovery cohort.

Beyond this particular receptor, the publication reports: The authors suggested that the approach could potentially be extended to other disease states and immunological phenotypes. A later analysis found that most CMV-associated TCR beta chains appeared HLA-restricted, with HLA associations seemingly driven largely by CMV exposure. In this cohort, only TCR beta chains were sequenced, and detectable features were limited by the absence of alpha or paired-chain data. A cluster of highly shared sequence variants was judged likely to be a technical artifact of the sequencing pipeline. In an earlier analysis of fewer than 750 of the donors, most TCR beta V segments were observed in productive rearrangements about 90% or about 30% of the time, broadly matching IMGT annotations. In vitro tests confirmed that a few of the cytomegalovirus-associated TCR beta chains recognize cytomegalovirus antigens. According to a later genetic analysis, donors in an Asian-associated ancestry cluster had fewer N-insertions in productive TCRs than the approximately 610-donor mean. Roughly uniform sequencing depth across donors was assumed in presence/absence analyses, although this assumption may not hold. Because counts were too low, seventeen rarely observed V segments, including chromosome 9 orphons, were left out of the earlier analysis of roughly 600 of the donors. Correlated functional status among segregating V segments might reflect linkage disequilibrium, but an unknown experimental factor could not be ruled out. Because HLA typing was unavailable for some donors at each locus, only the typed subset was used in association tests. In a later analysis, HLA-associated TCR beta chains showed more clonal expansion and lower generation probabilities than non-associated chains that were equally common. Some IMGT-functional V segments, including TRBV6-2 and TRBV6-3, could not be distinguished by the 87-base-pair reads and were therefore excluded. V-gene and J-gene trimming of TCR beta chains was associated with a missense DCLRE1C variant in a later genetic analysis, and the association was replicated in an independent cohort. The study listed 170 or so TCR beta chains as associated with cytomegalovirus. For the cohort, immune exposure information was limited to CMV serostatus. When HLA alleles, especially DR and DQ, strongly co-occurred, TCR associations were difficult to assign to individual alleles. In a later analysis, TCR association rates were found to vary across HLA loci, with the most associated TCRs seen for DRB1 alleles and the fewest for HLA-C alleles. At a false discovery rate of 0.05, a later analysis linked approximately 18,000 TCR beta sequences to specific HLA alleles. Most TCR sequences were seen in very few donors, while some public TCRs were found in many individuals. A further reported finding was that TCR beta sequences accurately predicted the HLA-A and HLA-B alleles for most subjects in the first cohort. Cytomegalovirus status was reported to be diagnosed by the classifier with high specificity and sensitivity in both the original and validation cohorts. In a later analysis, several top co-occurrence clusters were reported to appear linked to parvovirus B19, influenza, CMV and Epstein-Barr virus.

The cohort comprised 666 healthy bone marrow donors. Cohort members were all nominally healthy when sampled, although unrecorded immune exposures were likely present. The donor tested CMV seronegative and was one of the 352 seronegative cohort members. A peripheral blood sample was collected from each donor, and TCR beta sequencing was performed on peripheral blood mononuclear cells. Genomic DNA extraction from the blood cell samples was performed with the Qiagen DNeasy Blood Extraction Kit. The receptor library was made with the immunoSEQ multiplex PCR assay. For the multiplex PCR, a mixture combining 60 forward primers for TCR Vbeta segments and 13 reverse primers for TCR Jbeta segments was used. The CDR3 region of rearranged TCR beta genes was amplified from genomic DNA by a multiplex PCR assay. On the Illumina HiSeq System, the amplified TCR beta libraries were sequenced as 87-base-pair reads. As for the authors' bioinformatics: Across the 670 or so repertoires, a later analysis counted tens of millions of unique TCR beta chains, around 11 million of which were shared by at least two donors. Raw reads were error-corrected and collapsed into unique sequences with a nearest-neighbor algorithm that merged closely related sequences to remove PCR and sequencing errors. To assign V, D and J gene segments, CDR3 sequences were aligned to IMGT reference sequences. For a sequence to be retained, a match of at least six nucleotides to both a V gene segment and a J gene segment was required. A rearrangement counted as productive if the CDR3 had no stop codons and remained in frame with V and J, and every other rearrangement counted as non-productive. CDR3 was defined by IMGT convention, running from the second conserved V-encoded cysteine to the conserved J-encoded phenylalanine. Sequences without an unambiguous match to a single V gene segment were excluded from the earlier analysis of over 500 of the donors. In an earlier analysis of a few hundred of the donors, V segments were called functional above 56.7% productive rearrangements and were called segregating when the between-donor standard deviation exceeded 5%. A statistical classification framework was built to diagnose cytomegalovirus status from the catalog of TCR beta chain sequences. V and J gene assignment, in a later analysis, came from comparing TCR nucleotide sequences with IMGT/GENE-DB human TR gene sequences. A later analysis assigned CDR3 sequences and most-parsimonious VDJ recombination scenarios with the TCRdist pipeline. A later analysis defined each TCR beta chain by its CDR3 amino acid sequence plus V-gene family, and excluded reads lacking a unique V-gene family. A later analysis removed 592 highly shared, low-generation-probability nucleotide sequences to deal with suspected cross-contamination and a sequencing artifact. In a later analysis, a clonal expansion index was calculated for each public chain from normalized within-repertoire ranks of inferred template counts. A later analysis computed generation probabilities with a VDJ recombination model fitted to out-of-frame rearrangements, and checked the results against IGoR. Hypergeometric tests were used in a later analysis to score TCR-TCR, TCR-HLA and TCR-CMV co-occurrence, with a repertoire-size bias correction applied to the TCR pairs. A later analysis estimated false discovery rates by permuting HLA or CMV assignments 20 times. In a later analysis, co-occurring TCRs were grouped using DBSCAN, and TCRdist sequence similarity was added for clustering within HLA-allele-positive subsets. Repertoires with fewer than 30,000 or more than 120,000 public chains, plus five repertoires with anomalous nucleotide sharing, were excluded from co-occurrence clustering. In its TCRdb copy, this immuneACCESS table keeps in-frame sequences only and misses some clones. Where compared with another copy, unresolved V genes explain less than half of these, and the others have no known cause. The V and J calls and the clone size are those of that table, but D and trimming were determined from the DNA. The sample table contains approximately 110,000 clones; only one count was recorded for roughly 15% of them. Of the sample, over 1.5% is held by the ten largest clones.

This receptor was taken from a woman aged 18-30 years in good health and CMV-seronegative. The sequence links TRBV28 to TRBJ2-7; the D gene is perhaps TRBD2, from 5 matching bases. The specimen sequenced was PBMCs. The DNA reads TGTGCCAGCAGTTTCGGGGATCCCAGCTCCTACGAGCAGTACTTC. It encodes CASSFGDPSSYEQYF.